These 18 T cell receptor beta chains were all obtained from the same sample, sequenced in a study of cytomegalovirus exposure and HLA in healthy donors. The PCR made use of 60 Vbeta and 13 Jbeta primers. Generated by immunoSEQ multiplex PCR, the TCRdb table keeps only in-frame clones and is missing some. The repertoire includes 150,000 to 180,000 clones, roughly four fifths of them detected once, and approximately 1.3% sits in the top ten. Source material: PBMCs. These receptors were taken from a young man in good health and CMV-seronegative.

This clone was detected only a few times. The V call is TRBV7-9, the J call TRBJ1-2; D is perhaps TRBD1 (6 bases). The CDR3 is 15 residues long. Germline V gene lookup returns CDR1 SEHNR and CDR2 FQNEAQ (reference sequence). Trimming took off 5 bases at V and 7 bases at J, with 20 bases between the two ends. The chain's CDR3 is CASSPPRAGVGGYTF. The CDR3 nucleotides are TGTGCCAGCAGCCCCCCTCGGGCAGGGGTAGGTGGCTACACCTTC.

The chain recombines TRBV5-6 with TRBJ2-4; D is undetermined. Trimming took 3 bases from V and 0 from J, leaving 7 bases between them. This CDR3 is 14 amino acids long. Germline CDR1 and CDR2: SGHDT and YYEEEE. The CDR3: CASSSFLAKNIQYF. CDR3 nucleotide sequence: TGTGCCAGCAGCTCTTTTCTAGCCAAAAACATTCAGTACTTC.

CDR3 loop: CASSLGIGRGSKNIQYF. In DNA, the CDR3 is TGTGCCAGCAGCTTAGGGATAGGGAGAGGATCAAAAAACATTCAGTACTTC. J is TRBJ2-4 and V is TRBV7-2; D may be TRBD2 (5 bases). Germline V gene lookup returns CDR1 SGHTA and CDR2 FQGNSA. Trimming removed 1 base at V and 4 bases at J, with 17 bases between. The CDR3 extends over 17 amino acids.

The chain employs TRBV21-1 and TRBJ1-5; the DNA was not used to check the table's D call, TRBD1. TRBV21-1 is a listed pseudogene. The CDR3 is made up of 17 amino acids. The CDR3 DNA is TGTGCCAGCCAACGGACAGGGAGGCGATATAGCAATCAGCCCCAGCATTTT. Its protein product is CASQRTGRRYSNQPQHF.

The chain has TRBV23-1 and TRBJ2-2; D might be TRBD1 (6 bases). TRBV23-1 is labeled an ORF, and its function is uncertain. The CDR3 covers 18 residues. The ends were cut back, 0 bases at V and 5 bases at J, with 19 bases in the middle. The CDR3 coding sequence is TGCGCCAGCAGTCAATCAGGACGGATCGACAGGCTGACCGGGGAGCTGTTTTTT. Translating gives CASSQSGRIDRLTGELFF.

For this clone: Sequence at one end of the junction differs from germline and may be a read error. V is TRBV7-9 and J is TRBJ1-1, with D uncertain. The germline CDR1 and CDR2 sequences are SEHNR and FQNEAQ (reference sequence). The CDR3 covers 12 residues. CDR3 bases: TGTTCCAGCACCAGGAGGGACACTGAAGCTTTCTTT. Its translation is CSSTRRDTEAFF.

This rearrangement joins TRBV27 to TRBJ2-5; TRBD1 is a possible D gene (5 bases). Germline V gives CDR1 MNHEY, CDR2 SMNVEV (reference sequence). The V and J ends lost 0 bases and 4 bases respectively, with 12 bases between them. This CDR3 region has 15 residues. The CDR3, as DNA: TGTGCCAGCAGTTTATCGATCGTCAGGGCAGAGACCCAGTACTTC. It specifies CASSLSIVRAETQYF.

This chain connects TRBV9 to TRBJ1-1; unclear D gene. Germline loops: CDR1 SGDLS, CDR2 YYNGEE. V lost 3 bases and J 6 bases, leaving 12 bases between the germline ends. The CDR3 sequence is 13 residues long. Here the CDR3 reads CASSAGTRAEAFF. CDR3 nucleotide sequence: TGTGCCAGCAGCGCCGGCACCCGGGCTGAAGCTTTCTTT.

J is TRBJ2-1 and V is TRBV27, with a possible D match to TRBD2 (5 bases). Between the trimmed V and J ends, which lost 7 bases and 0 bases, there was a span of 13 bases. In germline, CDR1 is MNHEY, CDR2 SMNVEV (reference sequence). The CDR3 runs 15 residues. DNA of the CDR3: TGTGCCAGCACAGGCCGGACTTTCTCCTACAATGAGCAGTTCTTC. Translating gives CASTGRTFSYNEQFF.

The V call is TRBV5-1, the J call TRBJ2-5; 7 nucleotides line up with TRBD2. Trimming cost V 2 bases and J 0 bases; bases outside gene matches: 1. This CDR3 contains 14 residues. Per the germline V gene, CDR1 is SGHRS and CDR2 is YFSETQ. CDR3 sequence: CASSFGRYQETQYF. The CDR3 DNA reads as TGCGCCAGCAGCTTCGGGAGGTACCAAGAGACCCAGTACTTC. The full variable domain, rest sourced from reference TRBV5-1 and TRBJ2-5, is KAGVTQTPRYLIKTRGQQVTLSCSPISGHRSVSWYQQTPGQGLQFLFEYFSETQRNKGNFPGRFSGRQFSNSRSEMNVSTLELGDSALYLCASSFGRYQETQYFGPGTRLLVL.

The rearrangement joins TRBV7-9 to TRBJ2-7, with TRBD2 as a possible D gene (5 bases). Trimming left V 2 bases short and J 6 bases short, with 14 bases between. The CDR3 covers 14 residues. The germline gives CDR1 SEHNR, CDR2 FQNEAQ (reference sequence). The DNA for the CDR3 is TGTGCCAGCAGCTTACTGGGGAGAGACGGCGAGCAGTACTTC. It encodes CASSLLGRDGEQYF.

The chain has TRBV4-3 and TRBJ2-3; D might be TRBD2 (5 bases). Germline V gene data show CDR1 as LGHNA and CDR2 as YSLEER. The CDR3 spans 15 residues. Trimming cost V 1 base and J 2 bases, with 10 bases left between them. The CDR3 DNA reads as TGCGCCAGCAGCCAAGGGCTAGCCTTCACAGATACGCAGTATTTT. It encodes CASSQGLAFTDTQYF.

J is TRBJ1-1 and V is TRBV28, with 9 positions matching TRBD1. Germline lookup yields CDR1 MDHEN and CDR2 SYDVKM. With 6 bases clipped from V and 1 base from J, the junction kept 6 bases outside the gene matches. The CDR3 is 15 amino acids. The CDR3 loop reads CASSLPDRGNTEAFF. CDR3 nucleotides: TGTGCCAGCAGCCTCCCGGACAGGGGGAACACTGAAGCTTTCTTT.

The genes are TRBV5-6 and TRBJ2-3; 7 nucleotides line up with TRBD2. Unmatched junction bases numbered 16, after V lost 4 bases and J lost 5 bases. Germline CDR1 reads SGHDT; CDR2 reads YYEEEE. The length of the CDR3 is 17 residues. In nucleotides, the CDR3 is TGTGCCAGCAGCCCCACGAAGCCTAGCGGTTATGTAGATACGCAGTATTTT. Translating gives CASSPTKPSGYVDTQYF.

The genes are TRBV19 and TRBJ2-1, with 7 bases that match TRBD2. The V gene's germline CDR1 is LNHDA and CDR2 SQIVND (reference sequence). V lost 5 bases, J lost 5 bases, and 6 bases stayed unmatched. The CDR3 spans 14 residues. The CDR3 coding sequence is TGTGCCAGTAGTGGGGGACTACCCAACAATGAGCAGTTCTTC. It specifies CASSGGLPNNEQFF.

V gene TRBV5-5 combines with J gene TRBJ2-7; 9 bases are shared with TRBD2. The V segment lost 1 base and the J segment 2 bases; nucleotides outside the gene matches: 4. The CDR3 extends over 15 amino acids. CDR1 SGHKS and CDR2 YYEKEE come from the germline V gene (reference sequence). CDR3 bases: TGTGCCAGCAGCTTGTGGCGGGAGGGCCCCTACGAGCAGTACTTC. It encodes CASSLWREGPYEQYF.

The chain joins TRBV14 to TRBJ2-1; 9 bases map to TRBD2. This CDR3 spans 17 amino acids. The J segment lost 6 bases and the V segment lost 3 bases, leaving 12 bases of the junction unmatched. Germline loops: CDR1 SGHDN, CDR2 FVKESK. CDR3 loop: CASSHFTSLAGRNEQFF. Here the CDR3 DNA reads TGTGCCAGCAGCCATTTTACGTCTCTAGCGGGGCGCAATGAGCAGTTCTTC. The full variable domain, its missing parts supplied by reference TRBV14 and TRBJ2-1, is EAGVTQFPSHSVIEKGQTVTLRCDPISGHDNLYWYRRVMGKEIKFLLHFVKESKQDESGMPNNRFLAERTGGTYSTLKVQPAELEDSGVYFCASSHFTSLAGRNEQFFGPGTRLTVL.

The CDR3 sequence: CASSSPGAETEAFF. CDR3 sequence (DNA): TGCGCCAGCAGCTCCCCAGGGGCGGAAACTGAAGCTTTCTTT. V is TRBV5-1 and J is TRBJ1-1; TRBD1 might be the D (6 bases). Germline CDR1 reads SGHRS; CDR2 reads YFSETQ. This CDR3 region has 14 residues. V was shortened by 3 bases and J by 5 bases, with 14 bases between the two germline ends.